The 2 T cell receptor beta chains presented below share a single source sample, sequenced in a study of OX40 agonist ivuxolimab in advanced cancers. TCRdb's copy holds only in-frame clones and misses some; the assay was immunoSEQ multiplex PCR. The data contain 75,000 to 95,000 clones, around 90% of them singletons. Sequences were derived from CD4+ or CD8+ T cells sorted from blood, sampled in a trial of the OX40 agonist ivuxolimab. Receptors were obtained from an adult with an advanced solid tumor such as melanoma, head and neck, liver or kidney cancer.

With regard to this clone: The junction shows a germline mismatch at one end, possibly a read error. The chain employs TRBV6-4 and TRBJ2-7; 14 bases match TRBD2. This CDR3 has 16 amino acids. Germline V gives CDR1 MRHNA, CDR2 SNTAGT. As DNA, the CDR3 is TGTGCCATCAGTGAGTCGATGGGACTAGCGGGAGACGAGCAGTACTTC. Translation: CAISESMGLAGDEQYF.

The gene calls are TRBV9 and TRBJ1-2; D gene ambiguous. The CDR3 runs 13 residues. Trimming took off 3 bases at V and 4 bases at J, with 10 bases between the two ends. From germline, CDR1 is SGDLS and CDR2 YYNGEE. The CDR3 protein is CASSATDAYGYTF. Written as DNA, the CDR3 is TGTGCCAGCAGCGCCACAGATGCCTATGGCTACACCTTC.